This T cell receptor (beta chain) was sequenced during a study of blood T cells in healthy people across ages. For the study at large: Template switching picked up about one barcoded beta molecule for each two T cells.

PCR was performed a second time for about 6 to 12 cycles using a sample-barcoded 5' primer and a J-beta primer mix. TCRdb used MiXCR to reprocess the 5' RACE reads, holding one entry per CDR3 protein. The table includes roughly 1,800,000 distinct CDR3 sequences, less than 50% detected once. Remarks on this clonotype: Its antigen is not identified.

Overall study findings and caveats: With age, beta diversity per million T cells declined roughly linearly, significantly by 40. Shifts in expanded clonotypes may have been confounded by donor CMV status, which was unknown. No conclusive comparison of naive versus antigen-experienced cells was possible with unsorted PBMCs.

Material for sequencing was blood. This sequence was found in a woman in her 40s in good health.

For the CDR3, the DNA is TGTGCCAGCAGCTTGGCAGGATTCCATGAGCAGTTCTTC. Protein: CASSLAGFHEQFF. V and J are TRBV5-5 and TRBJ2-1; D is unresolved. Germline V gene lookup returns CDR1 SGHKS and CDR2 YYEKEE (reference sequence). The germline V and J ends were trimmed by 0 bases and 8 bases, with 9 bases remaining between them. This CDR3 comprises 13 residues.